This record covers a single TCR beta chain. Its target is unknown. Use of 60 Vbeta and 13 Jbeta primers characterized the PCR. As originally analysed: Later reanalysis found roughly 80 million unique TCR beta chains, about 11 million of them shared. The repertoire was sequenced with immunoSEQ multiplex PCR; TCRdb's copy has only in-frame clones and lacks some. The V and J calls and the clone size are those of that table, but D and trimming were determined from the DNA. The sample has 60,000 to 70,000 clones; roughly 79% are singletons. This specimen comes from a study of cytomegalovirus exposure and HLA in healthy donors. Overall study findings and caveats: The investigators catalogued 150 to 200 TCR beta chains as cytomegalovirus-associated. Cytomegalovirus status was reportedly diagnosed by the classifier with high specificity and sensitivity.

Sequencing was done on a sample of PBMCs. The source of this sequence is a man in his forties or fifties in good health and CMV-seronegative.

The CDR3 bases are TGTGCCTGGAGTTTGGAGTCTGGAAACACCATATATTTT. Translating it yields CAWSLESGNTIYF. J is TRBJ1-3 and V is TRBV30; D is unresolved. CDR3 length: 13 amino acids. With 2 bases removed from V and 1 base from J, the gap between germline ends came to 6 bases. Germline V gives CDR1 GTSNPN, CDR2 SVGIG (reference sequence).